This entry is about one T cell receptor (beta chain). Some clones are missing from TCRdb's copy, which holds only in-frame ones; the method was immunoSEQ multiplex PCR. The table has about 100,000 clones, more than 90% seen once. This specimen comes from a study of T cell changes during pregnancy in multiple sclerosis. Germline CDR1 SGHRS, CDR2 YFSETQ. The CDR3 length is 20 residues. V lost 3 bases to trimming and J lost 0 bases; unmatched junction nucleotides: 19. The source of this sequence is a female donor with multiple sclerosis, enrolled in a pregnancy study. The specimen comprised peripheral blood, sampled in the second trimester of pregnancy. The chain recombines TRBV5-1 with TRBJ1-2; 8 bases are shared with TRBD1. The CDR3 sequence: CASSSSSIGQGGTANYGYTF. The CDR3 DNA reads TGCGCCAGCAGCTCTTCTTCGATCGGACAGGGCGGGACAGCTAACTATGGCTACACCTTC.